This TCR beta chain appears in the sequencing data of a study of early T cells in non-severe SARS-CoV-2 infection (dated by TCRdb to the early 2020s). About the investigation overall: Because TCR sequencing was done on bulk RNA from unsorted whole blood, the alpha and beta chains could not be paired. Overall study results and their limits: Matching against VDJdb was skewed toward anti-spike CD8 responses, likely underestimated virus-specific expansions, and missed private and CD4 specificities.

A case-control design nested within a healthcare worker cohort in London, UK, was used, with weekly nasopharyngeal swab PCR tests and blood sampling performed. Healthcare workers were recruited between 23 and 31 March 2020, during the week of the UK lockdown, and were followed weekly for up to roughly 15 weeks. Libraries were built with 5' RACE. Sequenced on a NextSeq 500. To correct for sequencing error and PCR bias, the TCR library protocol tagged individual cDNA molecules with unique molecular identifiers. Both TCR alpha and beta chains were sequenced, and tight co-correlation was observed between alpha and beta sequence abundances in each sample. Per the original workflow: Decombinator V4 was used to annotate TCR sequences for V gene, J gene and CDR3. TCRs were defined as expanded if a significant change between any two time points was detected under a Poisson model with p below 0.0001. TCR abundances were normalised to the total number of TCRs sequenced per sample and expressed as counts per million. TRAV1-2 paired with TRAJ12, TRAJ20 or TRAJ33 defined MAIT TCRs, while TRAV10 paired with TRAJ18 defined iNKT TCRs. VDJdb, accessed on 1 November 2021, was searched for TCRs annotated for CMV, EBV and SARS-CoV-2, and TCRs annotated for more than one antigen were excluded. TCRdb reran the public reads through fastp at Q25 and MiXCR, keeping productive beta chains. Identical CDR3 protein sequences are pooled into one entry, listed with their most common genes and DNA. V and J calls and clone size were set by TCRdb, not the authors. This sample is represented by 50,000 to 75,000 distinct CDR3 sequences; roughly 9% of them were singletons. The ten largest clones take up 13% of the sample.

Including the terminal cysteine and phenylalanine, the CDR3 comprises 16 residues. Here the CDR3 DNA is all that survives: 48 bases in frame from base 1. CDR1 SGHDT and CDR2 YYEEEE were looked up in the germline V gene. The trim is 6 bases for V and 3 bases for J, with a gap of 20 bases between the germline ends. This clonotype was detected ten times or more. Its antigen remains unidentified. Within one base of it there is no much larger clone, and no base qualities were kept. The sequence joins TRBV5-6 to TRBJ2-3; tentative D gene TRBD2, with 5 bases matching. The clonotype was recovered from an adult who was a healthcare worker with PCR-confirmed SARS-CoV-2 infection or an uninfected control (not recorded which). The sample in question was whole blood, obtained at baseline. This receptor carries the CDR3 CASTIPVSGGTDTQYF. The DNA sequence is as follows: TGTGCCAGCACCATCCCGGTCTCTGGAGGTACAGATACGCAGTATTTT.